The 18 T cell receptor beta chains in this list originate from one sample, sequenced in a study of vaccination and CD4 T cells after COVID-19. The Oncomine TCR Beta short-read assay was applied to DNA of cultured CD4+ T cells. Using its own MiXCR run on the PCR reads, TCRdb lists one record per CDR3 protein. The sample has around 13,000 distinct CDR3 sequences, just under 35% seen once. No antigen is known for these receptors. Treatment specified: 10-day PBMC culture with coronavirus spike peptide pools or control peptides (ViraFEST assay). The source material was CD4+ T cells from blood, cultured in vitro. All receptors derive from a human donor who had recovered from COVID-19.

V is TRBV12-5 and J is TRBJ1-2; D is undetermined. The CDR3 is 15 amino acids. Germline V lookup: CDR1 LGHNT, CDR2 FRNRAP. The V gene lost 7 bases and the J gene lost 0 bases, with 15 bases spanning the gap. The CDR3 sequence: CASASASGTNYGYTF. CDR3 nucleotide sequence: TGTGCTAGTGCCTCCGCGTCCGGGACTAACTATGGCTACACCTTC.

The gene calls are TRBV9 and TRBJ1-3; no reliable D call. The germline CDR1 and CDR2 sequences are SGDLS and YYNGEE. V dropped 0 bases and J dropped 2 bases, with 6 bases sitting between them. The CDR3 is 14 amino acids. The CDR3 sequence: CASSVAPTGNTIYF. The CDR3 nucleotides are TGTGCCAGCAGCGTAGCCCCGACTGGAAACACCATATATTTT. The variable domain in full, with the rest retrieved from reference TRBV9 and TRBJ1-3, is DSGVTQTPKHLITATGQRVTLRCSPRSGDLSVYWYQQSLDQGLQFLIQYYNGEERAKGNILERFSAQQFPDLHSELNLSSLELGDSALYFCASSVAPTGNTIYFGEGSWLTVV.

This clonotype was observed a handful of times. The V gene is TRBV19, the J gene TRBJ2-5; 9 bases are a match to TRBD1. Germline-derived CDR1 and CDR2 are LNHDA and SQIVND (reference sequence). This CDR3 has 16 amino acids. Trimming took 4 bases from V and 6 from J; bases not matched to a gene: 12. CDR3 in DNA: TGTGCCAGTAGTAAAGACCGGGACAGGGCGGGAAAGACCCAGTACTTC. It codes for CASSKDRDRAGKTQYF. The full variable domain, in which reference TRBV19 and TRBJ2-5 provide the parts outside the CDR3, is DGGITQSPKYLFRKEGQNVTLSCEQNLNHDAMYWYRQDPGQGLRLIYYSQIVNDFQKGDIAEGYSVSREKKESFPLTVTSAQKNPTAFYLCASSKDRDRAGKTQYFGPGTRLLVL.

This clonotype appeared a few times. The genes are TRBV6-1 and TRBJ2-7; D is unresolved. Germline CDR1 is MNHNS and CDR2 is SASEGT. The CDR3 covers 13 residues. V shed 6 bases and J shed 0 bases, with 9 bases lying between them. The CDR3 DNA sequence: TGTGCCAGCAGCTATGAACGCTCCTACGAGCAGTACTTC. Translation gives CASSYERSYEQYF.

This clonotype was seen only a few times. The rearrangement uses TRBV19 and TRBJ2-3; D gene ambiguous. CDR1 and CDR2 from the germline V gene are LNHDA and SQIVND (reference sequence). The germline V and J ends were trimmed by 6 bases and 4 bases, with 23 bases remaining between them. The length of the CDR3 is 17 residues. The CDR3: CASRAGRGSNIPDTQYF. Here the CDR3 DNA reads TGTGCCAGTAGGGCTGGACGTGGATCGAATATACCAGATACGCAGTATTTT.

The chain employs TRBV2 and TRBJ2-4; D is undetermined. This CDR3 has 15 amino acids. Germline lookup yields CDR1 SNHLY and CDR2 FYNNEI. Trimming removed 1 base at V and 1 base at J, with 8 bases between. This CDR3 reads CASSEEFSAKNIQYF. DNA of the CDR3: TGTGCCAGCAGTGAAGAATTCTCGGCCAAAAACATTCAGTACTTC.

This chain uses TRBV11-2 with TRBJ2-4; D is possibly TRBD1 or TRBD2 (5 bases each). CDR1 and CDR2 (germline): SGHAT, FQNNGV. CDR3 length equals 15 residues. V was cut by 5 bases and J by 9 bases, with 20 bases left in between. CDR3 nucleotide sequence: TGTGCCAGCAGCCGTTGGGGGACGGTCGGCGGCATTCAGTACTTC. It codes for CASSRWGTVGGIQYF.

This clonotype showed up just a few times. CDR3 sequence (DNA): TGTGCCAGCAGGCCGACAGGTCGCGGTAATCAGCCCCAGCATTTT. This codes for CASRPTGRGNQPQHF. The chain combines TRBV28 with TRBJ1-5, with a weak D call TRBD1 (6 bases). Trimming removed 6 bases from V and 4 bases from J, with 16 bases in between. The germline V gene has CDR1 MDHEN and CDR2 SYDVKM. The CDR3 is 15 residues long.

This clonotype has a handful of counts. The rearrangement joins TRBV20-1 to TRBJ1-2; 8 bases line up with TRBD1. The CDR3 runs 15 residues. From germline, CDR1 is DFQATT and CDR2 SNEGSKA (reference sequence). V dropped 0 bases and J dropped 8; count of bases not matched to a gene: 11. CDR3 in DNA: TGCAGTGCTAGAGATCGGGCAGGGGGCAGGCAAGGCTACACCTTC. It yields the protein CSARDRAGGRQGYTF.

This chain links TRBV4-2 with TRBJ2-2, with D unresolved. The V end was cut by 3 bases, the J end by 1 base, with 9 bases between. CDR1 and CDR2 (germline): LGHNA, YNFKEQ. The CDR3 runs to 15 residues. CDR3 sequence (DNA): TGTGCCAGCAGCCAGCTGTGGGGGAACACCGGGGAGCTGTTTTTT. Encoded protein: CASSQLWGNTGELFF.

This clonotype was seen only a few times. This chain uses TRBV20-1 with TRBJ2-3; 8 bases are a match to TRBD2. The CDR3 loop spans 14 amino acids. Germline CDR1 is DFQATT and CDR2 is SNEGSKA (reference sequence). Trimming cost V 1 base and J 4 bases; bases outside gene matches: 4. As DNA, the CDR3 is TGCAGTGCTAGAGGGACGGGAGGGGCAGATACGCAGTATTTT. Its protein is CSARGTGGADTQYF.

This clonotype was seen a few times. This sequence joins TRBV20-1 and TRBJ2-7; D unclear. Germline V CDR1 and CDR2: DFQATT, SNEGSKA (reference sequence). The CDR3 totals 11 residues. Between the trimmed V and J ends, which lost 3 bases and 2 bases, there was a span of 5 bases. CDR3 in amino acids: CSASGPYEQYF. CDR3 in DNA: TGCAGTGCTAGCGGTCCCTACGAGCAGTACTTC.

The chain employs TRBV2 and TRBJ2-6; D unclear. Germline assignment: CDR1 SNHLY and CDR2 FYNNEI. V lost 2 bases to trimming and J lost 0 bases, with 11 bases between them. The CDR3 has 17 residues. This CDR3 reads CASSEQAPHSGANVLTF. Here the CDR3 DNA reads TGTGCCAGCAGTGAACAGGCCCCACACTCTGGGGCCAACGTCCTGACTTTC.

The rearrangement links TRBV7-2 to TRBJ2-2; weak D call: TRBD2 (5 bases). The CDR3 totals 14 residues. CDR1 and CDR2 (germline): SGHTA, FQGNSA. The V end was cut by 7 bases, the J end by 3 bases, with 12 bases between. CDR3 DNA: TGTGCCAGCAAGAGAGGGCATGACACCGGGGAGCTGTTTTTT. Residues: CASKRGHDTGELFF. The full variable domain, rest sourced from reference TRBV7-2 and TRBJ2-2, is GAGVSQSPSNKVTEKGKDVELRCDPISGHTALYWYRQSLGQGLEFLIYFQGNSAPDKSGLPSDRFSAERTGGSVSTLTIQRTQQEDSAVYLCASKRGHDTGELFFGEGSRLTVL.

This sequence joins TRBV9 and TRBJ2-2, with 12 positions matching TRBD2. Losses at the gene ends were 4 bases for V and 4 bases for J; bases not matched to a gene: 5. The germline CDR1 and CDR2 sequences are SGDLS and YYNGEE. The CDR3 loop spans 16 amino acids. DNA of the CDR3: TGTGCCAGCAGCCCCCGGACTAGCGGGATCACCGGGGAGCTGTTTTTT. This sequence encodes CASSPRTSGITGELFF.

This clonotype has only one observation. The chain uses TRBV6-1 and TRBJ2-1; a possible D gene is TRBD2 (6 bases). The CDR3 sequence is 12 residues long. V lost 6 bases to trimming and J lost 12 bases, with 15 bases between them. From germline, CDR1 is MNHNS and CDR2 SASEGT. The CDR3 bases are TGTGCCAGCAGACCCCGGGCCGGGAGGCAGTTCTTC. This translates into CASRPRAGRQFF.

CDR3 in DNA: TGTGCCAGCAGCCAAAGGACTAGCGGCGAGCAGTACTTC. This translates into CASSQRTSGEQYF. The chain combines TRBV7-8 with TRBJ2-7; 10 bases line up with TRBD2. The CDR3 is 13 residues long. Trimming at V came to 5 bases and at J to 6 bases, leaving 4 bases not matched to a gene. Germline-derived CDR1 and CDR2 are SGHVS and FQNEAQ.

This clonotype was observed a few times. The genes are TRBV7-2 and TRBJ2-7; 7 bases agree with TRBD1. Trimming cost V 2 bases and J 5 bases; bases outside gene matches: 3. The CDR3 covers 13 residues. Germline CDR1 and CDR2: SGHTA and FQGNSA. CDR3 bases: TGTGCCAGCAGCTTAACCACAGGGGACGAGCAGTACTTC. As protein: CASSLTTGDEQYF.